These T cell receptor beta chains were read from a single sample in a study of CD8 T cells in Susac syndrome. TCRdb reprocessed the immunoSEQ multiplex PCR reads with MiXCR, giving one entry per CDR3 protein. The table shows 100,000 to 150,000 distinct CDR3 sequences, with roughly 80% occurring only once. Sequenced material: CD8+ T cells from PBMCs. Source of these receptors: a human donor with multiple sclerosis. Each CDR3 is given with its conserved first and last residue. The D gene is left open where the match is weak. Clone sizes are given selectively: once, few, many, or a class where the clone is expanded.

NA | TRBJ2-5 | TRBV20-1 | NA | TGCAGTGCCGGACCGGAGGGGGCTTTCTTCCCAGAGACCCAGTACTTC | CSAGPEGAFFPETQYF
NA | TRBJ2-7 | TRBV27 | NA | TGTGCCAGCAGTTTAAGGACTGGAATCTACGAGCAGTACTTC | CASSLRTGIYEQYF
NA | TRBJ2-1 | TRBV5-6 | NA | TGTGCCAGCAGCTTGGGGCAGCGAGAGCAGTTCTTC | CASSLGQREQFF
NA | TRBJ2-2 | TRBV29-1 | NA | TGCAGCGTTGAAGCGTCCGGAGGGGGGACCGGGGAGCTGTTTTTT | CSVEASGGGTGELFF
TRBD1 | TRBJ1-2 | TRBV7-9 | NA | TGTGCCGGTCGGGACAGCCGATCGGGGAGCTATGGCTACACCTTC | CAGRDSRSGSYGYTF
NA | TRBJ1-1 | TRBV7-2 | NA | TGTGCCAGCAGCGCCCTTGGGAGGGACACTGAAGCTTTCTTT | CASSALGRDTEAFF
NA | TRBJ2-7 | TRBV6-4 | NA | TGTGCCACCCTAAACGAGGGGCGGGACCGCCGCTCCTACGAGCAGTACTTC | CATLNEGRDRRSYEQYF
NA | TRBJ2-1 | TRBV20-1 | NA | TGCAGTGCTGCCCCTACAGGTTCCGATCTCAATGAGCAGTTCTTC | CSAAPTGSDLNEQFF
TRBD2 | TRBJ2-1 | TRBV7-9 | NA | TGTGCCAGCAGCATAAGGACTAGCGGGGCCTACAATGAGCAGTTCTTC | CASSIRTSGAYNEQFF
NA | TRBJ2-7 | TRBV4-1 | NA | TGCGCCAGCAGCCAAGATGGGGACTACGAGCAGTACTTC | CASSQDGDYEQYF
NA | TRBJ2-1 | TRBV19 | NA | TGTGCCAGTAGTATAGTGGGCGGCTCCGATGAGCAGTTCTTC | CASSIVGGSDEQFF
TRBD1 | TRBJ1-2 | TRBV7-2 | few | TGTGCCAGCAGCCCTCAAATAGGGGACAGGGGGGACTATGGCTACACCTTC | CASSPQIGDRGDYGYTF
TRBD1 | TRBJ1-6 | TRBV28 | NA | TGTGCCAGCAGTTGGCCGGGACAGGGGAGTGTCGGCTCACCCCTCCACTTT | CASSWPGQGSVGSPLHF
NA | TRBJ1-1 | TRBV4-1 | NA | TGCGCCAGCAGCCAAGTCCCTGCGGGCACTGAAGCTTTCTTT | CASSQVPAGTEAFF
TRBD2 | TRBJ2-5 | TRBV7-9 | NA | TGTGCCAGCAGCTCAGGACTAGCGATAAAGACCCAGTACTTC | CASSSGLAIKTQYF
NA | TRBJ2-3 | TRBV11-2 | NA | TGTGCCAGCAGCTCCCGGGACAAGCTCGGCACAGATACGCAGTATTTT | CASSSRDKLGTDTQYF
NA | TRBJ1-1 | TRBV20-1 | NA | TGCAGTGCTTACCGGTTATACAGGTTCATGAACACTGAAGCTTTCTTT | CSAYRLYRFMNTEAFF
NA | TRBJ2-3 | TRBV2 | NA | TGTGCCAGCAGCCTACCGGAGGGCGGTACGCAGTATTTT | CASSLPEGGTQYF
NA | TRBJ2-7 | TRBV10-3 | once | TGTGCCATCAGCGTGCCCCCAGGGAGCGGCTCCTACGAGCAGTACTTC | CAISVPPGSGSYEQYF
NA | TRBJ1-5 | TRBV27 | NA | TGTGCCAGCAGTTTCGTCGGGGGGGGGAATCAGCCCCAGCATTTT | CASSFVGGGNQPQHF
TRBD2 | TRBJ2-5 | TRBV30 | NA | TGTGCCTGTAAGCGGGGGGGACGAGAGACCCAGTACTTC | CACKRGGRETQYF
NA | TRBJ1-2 | TRBV12-3/TRBV12-4 | NA | TGTGCCAGCAGTTTAGCGGTATCCTACAGGTGGAATGGCTACACCTTC | CASSLAVSYRWNGYTF
TRBD1 | TRBJ2-4 | TRBV6-5 | NA | TGTGCCAGCACGAACAGGGGCCCCAAAAACATTCAGTACTTC | CASTNRGPKNIQYF
NA | TRBJ2-7 | TRBV27 | NA | TGTGCCAGCAGTCTGGACTCCCCGAGCTCCTACGAGCAGTACTTC | CASSLDSPSSYEQYF